The clone carrying this TCR beta chain was detected only once. Germline V gene sequence: CDR1 SNHLY, CDR2 FYNNEI. V was trimmed by 6 bases and J by 7 bases, leaving 13 bases between them. This CDR3 contains 14 residues. This sample stems from a study of blood T cell repertoires in COVID-19. At the level of the study: PBMCs, B-cell-depleted T cells, or T cells provided the cDNA or gDNA that made up the material.

Assay used: immunoSEQ multiplex PCR; TCRdb lists only in-frame clones, some missing. This sample carries 100,000 to 150,000 clones, approximately 86% of them seen once, and the ten largest clones take about 2.3%. The sequence was obtained from a woman in her 50s who had recovered from COVID-19. Sequenced input: PBMCs or T cells enriched from blood (not recorded which). V usage is TRBV2 and J usage is TRBJ1-6, with D maybe TRBD1 (5 bases). The CDR3 bases are TGTGCCAGCAGCCCCAGGGTGGGCAATTCACCCCTCCACTTT. It encodes CASSPRVGNSPLHF.